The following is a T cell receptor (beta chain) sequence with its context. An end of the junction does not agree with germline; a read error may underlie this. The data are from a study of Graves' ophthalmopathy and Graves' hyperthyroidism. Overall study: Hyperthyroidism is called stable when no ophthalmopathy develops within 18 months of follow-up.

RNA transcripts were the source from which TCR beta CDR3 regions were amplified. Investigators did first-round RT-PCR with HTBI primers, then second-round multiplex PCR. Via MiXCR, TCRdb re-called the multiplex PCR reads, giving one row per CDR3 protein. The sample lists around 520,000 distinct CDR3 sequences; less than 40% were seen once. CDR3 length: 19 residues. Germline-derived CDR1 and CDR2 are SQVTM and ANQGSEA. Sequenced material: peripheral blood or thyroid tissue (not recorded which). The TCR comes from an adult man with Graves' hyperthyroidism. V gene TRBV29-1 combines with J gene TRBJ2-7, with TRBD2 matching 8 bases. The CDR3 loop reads CAWSVRGGKRGLSSYEQYF. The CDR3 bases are TGTGCCTGGAGTGTACGGGGGGGCAAGCGAGGTCTGAGCTCCTACGAGCAGTACTTC.